Presented here are 9 T cell receptor beta chains from one specimen sequenced in a study of shared clonotypes between healthy human individuals (TCRdb year 2020). Library creation used the immunoSEQ multiplex PCR assay. Entries here come from immuneACCESS through TCRdb and include only in-frame sequences with V and J called. Some clones fail to appear in such tables; in the studies checked, an unresolved V gene covers under half of the shortfall, and the cause of the remainder is unknown. Within this sample are around 1.4 million clones, with 98% of them counted one time only. The top ten clonotypes cover roughly 0.35% of the sample. The sample was naive CD4+ T cells sorted from blood. In light of the paper, this sample's cell subset or site label describes: CD45RA+ positively selected. The receptors originated from a man in his thirties or forties in good health.

This chain connects TRBV5-1 to TRBJ2-2, with 7 bases that match TRBD2. The V gene end was trimmed by 2 bases and the J gene end by 2 bases; junction bases not matched to a gene: 6. The CDR3 runs 16 residues. Germline lookup yields CDR1 SGHRS and CDR2 YFSETQ. The CDR3 region is CASSFGTGLNTGELFF. The DNA for the CDR3 is TGCGCCAGCAGCTTTGGGACGGGACTAAACACCGGGGAGCTGTTTTTT.

The V call is TRBV2, the J call TRBJ1-2; no clear D. The CDR3 totals 14 residues. Trimming shortened V by 4 bases and J by 4 bases, and 13 bases separated the two germline ends. The germline V gene has CDR1 SNHLY and CDR2 FYNNEI. DNA for the CDR3: TGTGCCAGCAGTGTGACGGGCAATGGCTATGGCTACACCTTC. Encoded protein: CASSVTGNGYGYTF. The full variable domain, its missing parts supplied by reference TRBV2 and TRBJ1-2, is EPEVTQTPSHQVTQMGQEVILRCVPISNHLYFYWYRQILGQKVEFLVSFYNNEISEKSEIFDDQFSVERPDGSNFTLKIRSTKLEDSAMYFCASSVTGNGYGYTFGSGTRLTVV.

The rearrangement joins TRBV2 to TRBJ1-2, with a possible D match to TRBD1 (6 bases). V lost 4 bases, J lost 7 bases, and 16 bases lay in between. The germline V gene encodes CDR1 SNHLY and CDR2 FYNNEI. This CDR3 has 14 amino acids. The CDR3 coding sequence is TGTGCCAGCAGTGCCGGGGTCAGGGGAGTTGGCTACACCTTC. Amino acids: CASSAGVRGVGYTF.

This chain links TRBV11-2 with TRBJ2-7; D uncertain. The CDR3 has 12 residues. Per the germline V gene, CDR1 is SGHAT and CDR2 is FQNNGV. The ends were cut back, 5 bases at V and 3 bases at J, with 8 bases in the middle. CDR3 protein: CASSLKRYEQYF. The CDR3 nucleotides are TGTGCCAGCAGCCTAAAACGCTACGAGCAGTACTTC. Combining the CDR3 with reference TRBV11-2 and TRBJ2-7 gives the whole variable domain EAGVAQSPRYKIIEKRQSVAFWCNPISGHATLYWYQQILGQGPKLLIQFQNNGVVDDSQLPKDRFSAERLKGVDSTLKIQPAKLEDSAVYLCASSLKRYEQYFGPGTRLTVT.

This chain joins TRBV25-1 and TRBJ2-3; 10 bases line up with TRBD1. The V segment lost 0 bases and the J segment 4 bases; nucleotides outside the gene matches: 4. CDR3 length equals 16 residues. Germline values: CDR1 MGHDK, CDR2 SYGVNS. CDR3 residues: CASSEYGGQGSDTQYF. The CDR3 nucleotides read TGTGCCAGCAGTGAATATGGGGGACAGGGGTCAGATACGCAGTATTTT.

J is TRBJ1-4 and V is TRBV5-1; 7 positions agree with TRBD1. The CDR3 sequence is 15 residues long. The germline V gene encodes CDR1 SGHRS and CDR2 YFSETQ. V dropped 4 bases and J dropped 11; count of bases not matched to a gene: 14. For the CDR3, the DNA is TGCGCCAGCAGCCCAGGGACAGCCATGGTGGGGAAACTGTTTTTT. Translating it yields CASSPGTAMVGKLFF.

The chain joins TRBV5-1 to TRBJ2-5, with 9 bases fitting TRBD1. V was pared by 7 bases and J by 3 bases, with 4 bases of the junction left unmatched. This CDR3 has 13 residues. The germline V gene encodes CDR1 SGHRS and CDR2 YFSETQ. The CDR3 region is CASGWTGEETQYF. The CDR3 DNA follows: TGCGCCAGCGGTTGGACAGGGGAAGAGACCCAGTACTTC.

This chain joins TRBV7-6 and TRBJ2-2; 11 nucleotides agree with TRBD2. Germline lookup yields CDR1 SGHVS and CDR2 FNYEAQ. With 5 bases clipped from V and 2 bases from J, the junction kept 7 bases outside the gene matches. This CDR3 spans 17 amino acids. CDR3 sequence: CASSRLTSGVNTGELFF. CDR3 bases: TGTGCCAGCAGCCGCCTGACTAGCGGGGTTAACACCGGGGAGCTGTTTTTT.

The chain recombines TRBV5-1 with TRBJ2-2; D possibly corresponds to TRBD1 (5 bases). Trimming cost V 9 bases and J 3 bases, with 15 bases left between them. Germline V CDR1 and CDR2: SGHRS, YFSETQ. The CDR3 totals 14 residues. This CDR3 is CATHDSPHTGELFF. CDR3 nucleotide sequence: TGCGCCACCCACGACAGTCCCCACACCGGGGAGCTGTTTTTT.